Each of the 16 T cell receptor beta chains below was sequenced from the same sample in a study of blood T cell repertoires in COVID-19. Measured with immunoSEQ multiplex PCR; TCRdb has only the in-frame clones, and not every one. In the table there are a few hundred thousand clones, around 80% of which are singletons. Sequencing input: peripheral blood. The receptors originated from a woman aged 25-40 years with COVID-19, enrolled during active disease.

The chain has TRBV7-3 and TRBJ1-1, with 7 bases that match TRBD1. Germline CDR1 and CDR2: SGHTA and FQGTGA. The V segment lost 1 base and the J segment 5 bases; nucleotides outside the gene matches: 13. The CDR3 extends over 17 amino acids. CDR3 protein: CASSLMAVDRVGTEAFF. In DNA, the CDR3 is TGTGCCAGCAGCTTAATGGCCGTCGACAGGGTAGGAACTGAAGCTTTCTTT.

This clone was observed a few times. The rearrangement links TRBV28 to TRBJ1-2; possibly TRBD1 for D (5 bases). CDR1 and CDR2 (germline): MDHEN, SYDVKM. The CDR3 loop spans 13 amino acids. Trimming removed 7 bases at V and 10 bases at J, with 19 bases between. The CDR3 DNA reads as TGTGCCAGCATTAGAGGGACGGGAGAGGCCTACACCTTC. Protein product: CASIRGTGEAYTF.

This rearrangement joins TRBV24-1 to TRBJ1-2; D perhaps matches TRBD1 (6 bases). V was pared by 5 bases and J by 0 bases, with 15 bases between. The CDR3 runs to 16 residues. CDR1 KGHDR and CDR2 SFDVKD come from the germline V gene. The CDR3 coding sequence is TGTGCCACCAGTGTCCCGGACAGACTCGCTAACTATGGCTACACCTTC. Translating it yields CATSVPDRLANYGYTF.

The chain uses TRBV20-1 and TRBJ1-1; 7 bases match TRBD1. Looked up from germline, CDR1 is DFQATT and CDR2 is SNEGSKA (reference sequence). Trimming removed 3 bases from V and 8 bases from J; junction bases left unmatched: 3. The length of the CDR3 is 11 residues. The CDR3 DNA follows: TGCAGTGCTAGGACAGGGCTAGAAGCTTTCTTT. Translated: CSARTGLEAFF.

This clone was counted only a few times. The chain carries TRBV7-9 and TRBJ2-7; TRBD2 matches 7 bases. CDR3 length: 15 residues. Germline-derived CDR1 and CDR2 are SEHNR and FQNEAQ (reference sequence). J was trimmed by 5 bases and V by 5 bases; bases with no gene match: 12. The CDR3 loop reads CASSLSEAGINEQYF. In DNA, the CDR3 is TGTGCCAGCAGCCTGTCCGAAGCGGGAATCAACGAGCAGTACTTC. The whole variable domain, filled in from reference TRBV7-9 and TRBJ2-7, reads DTGVSQNPRHKITKRGQNVTFRCDPISEHNRLYWYRQTLGQGPEFLTYFQNEAQLEKSRLLSDRFSAERPKGSFSTLEIQRTEQGDSAMYLCASSLSEAGINEQYFGPGTRLTVT.

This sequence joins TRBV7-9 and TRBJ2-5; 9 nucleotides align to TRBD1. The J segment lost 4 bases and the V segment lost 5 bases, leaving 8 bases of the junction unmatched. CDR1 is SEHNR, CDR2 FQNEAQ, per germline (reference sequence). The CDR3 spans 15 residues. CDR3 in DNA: TGTGCCAGCAGCACTTTGGACAGGGGCTTAGAGACCCAGTACTTC. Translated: CASSTLDRGLETQYF.

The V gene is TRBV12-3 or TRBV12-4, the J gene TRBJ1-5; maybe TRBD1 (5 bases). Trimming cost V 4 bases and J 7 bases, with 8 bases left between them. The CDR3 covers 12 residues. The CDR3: CASSWGSQPQHF. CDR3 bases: TGTGCCAGCAGTTGGGGCTCCCAGCCCCAGCATTTT.

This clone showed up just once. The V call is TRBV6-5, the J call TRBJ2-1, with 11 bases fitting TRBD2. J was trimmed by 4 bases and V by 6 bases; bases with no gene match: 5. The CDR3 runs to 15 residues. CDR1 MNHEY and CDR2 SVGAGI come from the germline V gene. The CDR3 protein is CASRLLAGGYNEQFF. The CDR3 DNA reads TGTGCCAGCAGGCTCCTAGCGGGAGGATACAATGAGCAGTTCTTC.

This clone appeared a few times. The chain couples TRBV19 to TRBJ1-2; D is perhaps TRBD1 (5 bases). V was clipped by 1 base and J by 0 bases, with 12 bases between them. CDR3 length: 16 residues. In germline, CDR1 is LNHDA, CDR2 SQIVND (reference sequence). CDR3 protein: CASSIAQQATNYGYTF. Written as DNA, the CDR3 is TGTGCCAGTAGTATAGCCCAACAGGCTACTAACTATGGCTACACCTTC.

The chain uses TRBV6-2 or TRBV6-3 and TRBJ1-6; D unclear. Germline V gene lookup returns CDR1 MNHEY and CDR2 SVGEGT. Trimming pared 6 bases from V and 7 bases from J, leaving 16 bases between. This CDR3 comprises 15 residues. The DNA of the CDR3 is TGTGCCAGCAGCTCCCGGGAGGGTCGGAATTCACCCCTCCACTTT. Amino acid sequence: CASSSREGRNSPLHF.

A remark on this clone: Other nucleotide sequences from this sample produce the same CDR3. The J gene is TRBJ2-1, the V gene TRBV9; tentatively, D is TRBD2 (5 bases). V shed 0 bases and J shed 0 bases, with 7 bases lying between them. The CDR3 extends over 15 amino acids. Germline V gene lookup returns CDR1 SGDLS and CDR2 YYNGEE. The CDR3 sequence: CASSVDGDSYNEQFF. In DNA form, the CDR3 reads TGTGCCAGCAGCGTAGACGGGGACTCCTACAATGAGCAGTTCTTC.

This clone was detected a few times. The DNA for the CDR3 is TGTGCCACCAGCACCACTAGCGGGGGGGCCTTCTTCCAAGAGACCCAGTACTTC. This gives the protein CATSTTSGGAFFQETQYF. The genes are TRBV15 and TRBJ2-5, with 13 bases lining up with TRBD2. This CDR3 is built from 18 residues. After removal of 4 bases from V and 1 base from J, the junction contained 9 bases not matched to a gene. Germline CDR1 reads LNHNV; CDR2 reads YYDKDF (reference sequence).

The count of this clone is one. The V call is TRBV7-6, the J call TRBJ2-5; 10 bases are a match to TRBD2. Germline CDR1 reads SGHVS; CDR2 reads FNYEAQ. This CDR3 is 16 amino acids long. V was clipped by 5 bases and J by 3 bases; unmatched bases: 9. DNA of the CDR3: TGTGCCAGCAGCACAAGTGGCGGACTAGCGGAAGAGACCCAGTACTTC. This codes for CASSTSGGLAEETQYF.

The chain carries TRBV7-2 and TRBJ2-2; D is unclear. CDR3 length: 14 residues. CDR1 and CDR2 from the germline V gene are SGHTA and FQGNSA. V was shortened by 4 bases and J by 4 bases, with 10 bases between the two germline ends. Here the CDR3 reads CASSSRSGTGELFF. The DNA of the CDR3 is TGTGCCAGCAGCTCCCGATCGGGCACCGGGGAGCTGTTTTTT.

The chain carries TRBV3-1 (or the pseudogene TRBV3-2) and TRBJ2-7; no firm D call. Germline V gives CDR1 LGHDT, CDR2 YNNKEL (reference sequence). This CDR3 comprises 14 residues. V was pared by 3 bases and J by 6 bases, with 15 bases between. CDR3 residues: CASSHRVNRGEQYF. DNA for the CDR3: TGTGCCAGCAGCCATCGTGTGAATCGCGGCGAGCAGTACTTC.

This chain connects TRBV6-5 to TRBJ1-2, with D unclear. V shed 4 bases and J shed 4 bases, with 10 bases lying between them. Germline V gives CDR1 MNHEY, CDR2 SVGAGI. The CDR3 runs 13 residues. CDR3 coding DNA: TGTGCCAGCAGTTCTCCCTCTTTCTATGGCTACACCTTC. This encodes CASSSPSFYGYTF.